Here is one T cell receptor (beta chain) with its context. This entry belongs to a study of T cells after somatic rescue of genetic block. This table comes from immunoSEQ multiplex PCR, and its TCRdb copy is limited to in-frame clones, with some not included. The sample carries approximately 65,000 clones, under 95% recorded once. Germline V gene data show CDR1 as SGHRS and CDR2 as YFSETQ. The trim removed 0 bases at V and 5 bases at J, leaving 5 bases unmatched. The CDR3 loop spans 15 amino acids. The source is a man between 40 and 49 years old. Material for sequencing was peripheral blood mononuclear cells (PBMCs). The chain links TRBV5-1 to TRBJ2-3; 8 bases match TRBD2. The CDR3 DNA is TGCGCCAGCAGCTTGGATAGCGGGGAAGAAGATACGCAGTATTTT. It is translated as CASSLDSGEEDTQYF.